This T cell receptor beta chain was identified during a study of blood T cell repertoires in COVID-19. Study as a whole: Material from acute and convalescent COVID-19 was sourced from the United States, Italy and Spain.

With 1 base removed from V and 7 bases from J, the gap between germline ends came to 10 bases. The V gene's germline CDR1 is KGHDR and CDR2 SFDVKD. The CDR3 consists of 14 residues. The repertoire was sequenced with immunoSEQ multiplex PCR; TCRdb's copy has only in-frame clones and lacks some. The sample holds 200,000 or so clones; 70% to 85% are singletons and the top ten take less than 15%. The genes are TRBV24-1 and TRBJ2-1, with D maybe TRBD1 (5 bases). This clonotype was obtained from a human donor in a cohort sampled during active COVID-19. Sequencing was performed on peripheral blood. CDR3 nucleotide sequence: TGTGCCACCAGTGATTTCGGGCAGGGTAATGAGCAGTTCTTC. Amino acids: CATSDFGQGNEQFF.